The 28 T cell receptor beta chains in this list originate from one sample, sequenced in a study of T cell repertoires in cytomegalovirus infection. Each CDR3 protein gets one entry after TCRdb re-called the reads with MiXCR. Of approximately 500,000 distinct CDR3 sequences listed, about 15% are singletons. Material: CD8+ T cells from PBMCs. The origin of the receptors is a human donor in good health (CMV status not recorded). Some clones in this sample may be carry-over from other donors' samples.

This rearrangement joins TRBV9 to TRBJ2-5; tentative D call: TRBD2 (6 bases). This CDR3 spans 14 amino acids. V was trimmed by 3 bases and J by 4 bases, leaving 13 bases between them. Germline CDR1 and CDR2: SGDLS and YYNGEE. CDR3 region: CASSAGEDGETQYF. For the CDR3, the DNA is TGTGCCAGCAGCGCTGGGGAGGACGGAGAGACCCAGTACTTC.

V is TRBV7-8 and J is TRBJ2-1; D is perhaps TRBD2 (6 bases). The germline gives CDR1 SGHVS, CDR2 FQNEAQ. CDR3 size: 13 residues. The V end was cut by 5 bases, the J end by 7 bases, with 12 bases between. CDR3 bases: TGTGCCAGCAGCGCCGGAGGGCGAAATGAGCAGTTCTTC. Its translation: CASSAGGRNEQFF.

The sample holds a few counts of this clonotype. V is TRBV4-1 and J is TRBJ2-7; no clear D gene. Germline V lookup: CDR1 MGHRA, CDR2 YSYEKL. Trimming removed 0 bases from V and 2 bases from J, with 8 bases in between. This CDR3 region has 14 residues. The CDR3 DNA reads TGCGCCAGCAGCCAAGATCACATGACCTACGAGCAGTACTTC. This gives the protein CASSQDHMTYEQYF.

On this clonotype: Because it lacks the conserved phenylalanine or tryptophan at the end, this CDR3 is likely a read error. No DNA is shown, since the ends of the CDR3 on it are uncertain; the CDR3 is the one TCRdb lists. This chain joins TRBV5-8 and TRBJ2-1. The CDR3 is 10 amino acids long, termini counted. CDR1 and CDR2 from the germline V gene are SGHTS and YDEGEE. The CDR3 here is CASSLAPHGG.

The rearrangement links TRBV9 to TRBJ2-3; 14 bases are a match to TRBD2. From germline, CDR1 is SGDLS and CDR2 YYNGEE. This CDR3 has 20 amino acids. After removal of 0 bases from V and 3 bases from J, the junction contained 12 bases not matched to a gene. CDR3 region: CASSVEELGLAGGLTDTQYF. The CDR3 DNA reads TGTGCCAGCAGCGTAGAAGAACTAGGACTAGCGGGGGGCCTGACAGATACGCAGTATTTT.

This clonotype was picked up a small number of times. This chain connects TRBV7-3 to TRBJ2-1; D remains unclear. The V end lost 2 bases, the J end lost 0 bases, and 14 bases lay between the germline ends. The CDR3 runs 17 residues. The V gene's germline CDR1 is SGHTA and CDR2 FQGTGA. The CDR3 DNA is TGTGCCAGCAGCTTAGTCCGTCCTACCGACTCCTACAATGAGCAGTTCTTC. Protein sequence: CASSLVRPTDSYNEQFF. Based on the CDR3 plus reference TRBV7-3 and TRBJ2-1, the full variable domain is GAGVSQTPSNKVTEKGKYVELRCDPISGHTALYWYRQSLGQGPEFLIYFQGTGAADDSGLPNDRFFAVRPEGSVSTLKIQRTERGDSAVYLCASSLVRPTDSYNEQFFGPGTRLTVL.

This clonotype showed up many times. The rearrangement joins TRBV7-9 to TRBJ2-7, with 9 nucleotides matching TRBD1. Per germline, CDR1 SEHNR and CDR2 FQNEAQ (reference sequence). The trim removed 4 bases at V and 4 bases at J, leaving 5 bases unmatched. The CDR3 runs to 14 residues. The CDR3 DNA reads as TGTGCCAGCAGCTATCGGACAGGGGCATACGAGCAGTACTTC. Residues: CASSYRTGAYEQYF.

This clonotype was counted many times. J is TRBJ2-7 and V is TRBV6-5; D might be TRBD2 (6 bases). The CDR3 spans 16 residues. Per the germline V gene, CDR1 is MNHEY and CDR2 is SVGAGI. The V end was cut by 0 bases, the J end by 5 bases, with 17 bases between. The CDR3 protein is CASSYSMGGAVHEQYF. CDR3 sequence (DNA): TGTGCCAGCAGTTACTCGATGGGGGGAGCTGTCCACGAGCAGTACTTC.

This clonotype was counted a few times. Possible read error: a much larger clone is one base away. The V call is TRBV11-3, the J call TRBJ2-2, with D possibly being TRBD2 (6 bases). V was clipped by 1 base and J by 3 bases, with 9 bases between them. The germline gives CDR1 SGHNT, CDR2 YENEEA. CDR3 size: 15 residues. The CDR3 protein is CASSLAGEYTGELFF. CDR3 in DNA: TGTGCCAGCAGCTTAGCGGGAGAATACACCGGGGAGCTGTTTTTT.

This clonotype was observed many times. This chain connects TRBV28 to TRBJ1-1, with TRBD1 identical over 9 bases. The V gene end was trimmed by 3 bases and the J gene end by 5 bases; junction bases not matched to a gene: 10. The CDR3 consists of 16 residues. Germline V gene data show CDR1 as MDHEN and CDR2 as SYDVKM. This chain's CDR3 is CASSLQQGAPRTEAFF. The CDR3 nucleotides read TGTGCCAGCAGTTTGCAACAGGGGGCTCCGAGGACTGAAGCTTTCTTT.

The genes are TRBV27 and TRBJ1-1, with D possibly TRBD1 on 5 matching bases. V was pared by 1 base and J by 5 bases, with 11 bases between. Looked up from germline, CDR1 is MNHEY and CDR2 is SMNVEV (reference sequence). The CDR3 is 14 residues long. The CDR3 bases are TGTGCCAGCAGTTTATATCAATGGGGGACTGAAGCTTTCTTT. Protein: CASSLYQWGTEAFF.

In its sample, this clonotype was seen a few times. CDR3 residues: CASRDRGLDSPLHF. CDR3 DNA: TGTGCCAGCAGAGACAGGGGGCTGGATTCACCCCTCCACTTT. The V gene is TRBV6-5, the J gene TRBJ1-6; the match to TRBD1 covers 10 bases. The ends lost 6 bases at V and 8 bases at J; junction bases unmatched: 4. Germline CDR1 is MNHEY and CDR2 is SVGAGI. The CDR3 has 14 amino acids.

This clonotype was counted many times. This chain links TRBV7-9 with TRBJ1-5, with no clear D. The germline V and J ends were trimmed by 1 base and 6 bases, with 13 bases remaining between them. The CDR3 is made up of 15 amino acids. Germline loops: CDR1 SEHNR, CDR2 FQNEAQ (reference sequence). DNA of the CDR3: TGTGCCAGCAGCTTAGGGGTAGGCAGCCGTCAGCCCCAGCATTTT. It specifies CASSLGVGSRQPQHF.

The rearrangement joins TRBV20-1 to TRBJ2-7; TRBD2 matches at 14 bases. The CDR3 is 17 amino acids. The germline CDR1 and CDR2 sequences are DFQATT and SNEGSKA (reference sequence). After removal of 6 bases from V and 0 bases from J, the junction contained 10 bases not matched to a gene. This CDR3 reads CSATGTSGGRLSYEQYF. The CDR3 DNA follows: TGCAGTGCAACCGGGACTAGCGGGGGAAGACTCTCCTACGAGCAGTACTTC.

This clonotype occurred many times. The chain has TRBV7-8 and TRBJ2-5; 14 bases align to TRBD2. Germline values: CDR1 SGHVS, CDR2 FQNEAQ. The length of the CDR3 is 18 residues. V shed 2 bases and J 5 bases; nucleotides not matched to a gene: 10. Written as DNA, the CDR3 is TGTGCCAGCAGCTTAATTAATGGACTAGCGGGGGGTTGGGAGACCCAGTACTTC. This gives the protein CASSLINGLAGGWETQYF.

The rearrangement joins TRBV19 to TRBJ2-3; D uncertain. Between the trimmed V and J ends, which lost 9 bases and 1 base, there was a span of 14 bases. The CDR3 runs 14 residues. CDR1 is LNHDA, CDR2 SQIVND, per germline (reference sequence). The CDR3 sequence is CASNPAVGTDTQYF. The CDR3 coding sequence is TGTGCCAGCAACCCTGCGGTTGGCACAGATACGCAGTATTTT.

This clonotype came up many times. This chain uses TRBV6-2 or TRBV6-3 with TRBJ2-2; 7 bases fit TRBD1. The ends lost 6 bases at V and 0 bases at J; junction bases unmatched: 4. Germline CDR1 reads MNHEY; CDR2 reads SVGEGT. The CDR3 is 15 amino acids. DNA for the CDR3: TGTGCCAGCAGCAGGGACAGTTCGAACACCGGGGAGCTGTTTTTT. As protein: CASSRDSSNTGELFF.

This clonotype was counted between two and nine times. CDR3 in DNA: TGTGCCTGCTCGGGCGAGCCCACAGATACGCAGTATTTT. Translation: CACSGEPTDTQYF. V is TRBV5-4 and J is TRBJ2-3, with D unresolved. This CDR3 region has 13 residues. Germline-derived CDR1 and CDR2 are SGHNT and YYREEE (reference sequence). Trimming removed 10 bases at V and 2 bases at J, with 14 bases between.

V and J are TRBV19 and TRBJ2-2, with D hard to call. The CDR3 is 15 residues long. Germline values: CDR1 LNHDA, CDR2 SQIVND (reference sequence). V lost 3 bases to trimming and J lost 0 bases, with 8 bases between them. CDR3 sequence reads: CASSIEVSNTGELFF. The CDR3 bases are TGTGCCAGTAGTATCGAGGTTTCGAACACCGGGGAGCTGTTTTTT.

This clonotype was seen only a few times. The J gene is TRBJ2-1, the V gene TRBV18; 14 nucleotides agree with TRBD2. J gave up 8 bases and V 3 bases, and 9 bases lay outside the gene matches. This CDR3 is built from 17 residues. Germline V gene sequence: CDR1 KGHSH, CDR2 LQKENI. CDR3 sequence (DNA): TGTGCCAGCTCACCCCCCTTGGGACTAGCGGGAGTTGATGAGCAGTTCTTC. It is translated as CASSPPLGLAGVDEQFF. Drawing the rest from reference TRBV18 and TRBJ2-1, the complete variable domain is NAGVMQNPRHLVRRRGQEARLRCSPMKGHSHVYWYRQLPEEGLKFMVYLQKENIIDESGMPKERFSAEFPKEGPSILRIQQVVRGDSAAYFCASSPPLGLAGVDEQFFGPGTRLTVL.

The V call is TRBV19, the J call TRBJ1-5; D is unresolved. Germline V gives CDR1 LNHDA, CDR2 SQIVND (reference sequence). The CDR3 loop spans 16 amino acids. Trimming shortened V by 2 bases and J by 2 bases, and 13 bases separated the two germline ends. The CDR3 here is CASSIRGERGNQPQHF. The DNA of the CDR3 is TGTGCCAGTAGTATAAGAGGCGAAAGGGGCAATCAGCCCCAGCATTTT. Full variable domain (outside the CDR3, taken from reference TRBV19 and TRBJ1-5): DGGITQSPKYLFRKEGQNVTLSCEQNLNHDAMYWYRQDPGQGLRLIYYSQIVNDFQKGDIAEGYSVSREKKESFPLTVTSAQKNPTAFYLCASSIRGERGNQPQHFGDGTRLSIL.

DNA of the CDR3: TGTGCCAGCAGTGGGCGTAAAAGGATCTACGAGCAGTACTTC. It is translated as CASSGRKRIYEQYF. This sequence joins TRBV6-1 and TRBJ2-7; no reliable D call. V was shortened by 4 bases and J by 3 bases, with 13 bases between the two germline ends. Germline V gives CDR1 MNHNS, CDR2 SASEGT. The CDR3 runs to 14 residues.

This clonotype was counted between two and nine times. The CDR3 DNA reads TGCGCCAGCAGCTTGGTGGCGGTGTCGGATCTTAACGGGCAGTACTTC. Its protein is CASSLVAVSDLNGQYF. The rearrangement joins TRBV5-1 to TRBJ2-7, with D unclear. Germline lookup yields CDR1 SGHRS and CDR2 YFSETQ. This CDR3 spans 16 amino acids. Trimming pared 0 bases from V and 9 bases from J, leaving 22 bases between.

In this sample, this clonotype turned up once. CDR3 sequence reads: CASSLSGQGWYEQYF. The CDR3 bases are TGTGCCAGCAGTTTATCGGGTCAGGGGTGGTACGAGCAGTACTTC. This rearrangement joins TRBV27 to TRBJ2-7; possibly TRBD1 for D (6 bases). V lost 0 bases, J lost 4 bases, and 13 bases lay in between. The CDR3 length is 15 residues. Per the germline V gene, CDR1 is MNHEY and CDR2 is SMNVEV (reference sequence).

Regarding this clonotype: A much larger clone sits a single nucleotide away, making a read error possible. This chain connects TRBV6-5 to TRBJ2-3; no definite D call. Germline CDR1 reads MNHEY; CDR2 reads SVGAGI. This CDR3 has 14 residues. Here the CDR3 reads CASRYGLTSDTQNF. In DNA form, the CDR3 reads TGTGCCAGCAGATACGGGTTAACCTCAGATACGCAGAATTTT.

V usage is TRBV29-1 and J usage is TRBJ2-5; TRBD1 agrees at 9 bases. The CDR3 extends over 15 amino acids. J gave up 0 bases and V 6 bases, and 8 bases lay outside the gene matches. Germline CDR1 is SQVTM and CDR2 is ANQGSEA. CDR3 bases: TGCAGCGTGGAAAGACAGGGGGATTACCAAGAGACCCAGTACTTC. It yields the protein CSVERQGDYQETQYF.

The gene calls are TRBV29-1 and TRBJ2-1; weak D call: TRBD2 (6 bases). There are 14 residues in the CDR3. Germline lookup yields CDR1 SQVTM and CDR2 ANQGSEA. The V end lost 3 bases, the J end lost 4 bases, and 13 bases lay between the germline ends. This CDR3 is CSVEGRRVYNEQFF. As DNA, the CDR3 is TGCAGCGTTGAGGGGAGGCGGGTTTACAATGAGCAGTTCTTC.

This clonotype was detected only a few times. This chain connects TRBV28 to TRBJ2-7; 8 bases match TRBD1. This CDR3 has 14 amino acids. CDR1 and CDR2 (germline): MDHEN, SYDVKM. V was clipped by 1 base and J by 5 bases; unmatched bases: 4. Written as DNA, the CDR3 is TGTGCCAGCAGTTTATCCCTACAGGGGGACGAGCAGTACTTC. It is translated as CASSLSLQGDEQYF.